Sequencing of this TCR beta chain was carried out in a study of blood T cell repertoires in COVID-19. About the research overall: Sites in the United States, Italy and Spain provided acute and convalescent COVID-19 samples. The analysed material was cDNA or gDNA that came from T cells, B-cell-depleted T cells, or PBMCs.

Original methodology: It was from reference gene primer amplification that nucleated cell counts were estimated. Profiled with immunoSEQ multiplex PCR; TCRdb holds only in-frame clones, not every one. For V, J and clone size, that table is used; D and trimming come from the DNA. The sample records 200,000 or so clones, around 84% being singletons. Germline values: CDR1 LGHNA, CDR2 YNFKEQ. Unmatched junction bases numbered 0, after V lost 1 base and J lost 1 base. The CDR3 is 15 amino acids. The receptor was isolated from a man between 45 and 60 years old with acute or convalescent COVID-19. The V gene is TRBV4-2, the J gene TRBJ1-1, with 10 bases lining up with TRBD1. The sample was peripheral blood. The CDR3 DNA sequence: TGTGCCAGCAGCCAAGGGGACAGGGGGAACACTGAAGCTTTCTTT. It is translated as CASSQGDRGNTEAFF.